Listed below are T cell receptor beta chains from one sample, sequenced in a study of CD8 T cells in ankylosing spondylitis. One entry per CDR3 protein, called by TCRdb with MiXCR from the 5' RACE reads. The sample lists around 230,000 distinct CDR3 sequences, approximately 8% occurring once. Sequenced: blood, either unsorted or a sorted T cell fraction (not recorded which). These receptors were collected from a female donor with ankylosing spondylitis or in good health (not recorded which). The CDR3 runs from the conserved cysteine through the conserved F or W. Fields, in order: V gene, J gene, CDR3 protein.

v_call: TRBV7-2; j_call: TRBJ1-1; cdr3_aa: CASSWGKNTEAFF
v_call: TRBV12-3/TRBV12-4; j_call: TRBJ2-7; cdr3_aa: CASSSPPDGHYEQYF
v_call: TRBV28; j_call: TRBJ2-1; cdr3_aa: CASRGQGQRDEQFF
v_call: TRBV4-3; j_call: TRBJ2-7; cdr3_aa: CASSQDRTYEQYF
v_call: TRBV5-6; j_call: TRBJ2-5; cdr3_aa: CASSLEVTGQETQYF
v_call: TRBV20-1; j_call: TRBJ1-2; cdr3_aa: CSAPPGGDYGYTF
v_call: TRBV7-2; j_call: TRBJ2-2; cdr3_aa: CASSPAGKDTGELFF
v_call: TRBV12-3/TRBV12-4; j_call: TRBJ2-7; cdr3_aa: CASSLVAGLTWYEQYF
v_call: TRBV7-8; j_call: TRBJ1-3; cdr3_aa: CASSLDGGLGNTIYF
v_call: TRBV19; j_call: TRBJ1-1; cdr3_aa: CASSKRQLGTESFF
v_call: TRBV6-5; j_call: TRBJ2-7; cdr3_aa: CASSYSRGLDYEQYF
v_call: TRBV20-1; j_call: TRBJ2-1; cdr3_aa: CSARAERGRASNEQFF
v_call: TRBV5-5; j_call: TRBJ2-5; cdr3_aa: CASRIVAGGVSSETQYF
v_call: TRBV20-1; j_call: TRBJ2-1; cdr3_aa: CSAVGLISSYNEQFF
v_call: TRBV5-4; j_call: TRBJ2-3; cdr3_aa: CASSSGTSTDTQYF
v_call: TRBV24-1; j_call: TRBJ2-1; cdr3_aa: CATSAGDEQFF
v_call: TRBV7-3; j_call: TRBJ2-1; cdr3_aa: CASSLENPYNEQFF
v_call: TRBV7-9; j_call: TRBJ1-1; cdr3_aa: CASSPTGASTEAFF
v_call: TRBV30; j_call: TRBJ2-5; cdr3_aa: CAWSSAPGLRGETQYF
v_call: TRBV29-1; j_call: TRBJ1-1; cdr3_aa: CSGRRGQRTEAFF